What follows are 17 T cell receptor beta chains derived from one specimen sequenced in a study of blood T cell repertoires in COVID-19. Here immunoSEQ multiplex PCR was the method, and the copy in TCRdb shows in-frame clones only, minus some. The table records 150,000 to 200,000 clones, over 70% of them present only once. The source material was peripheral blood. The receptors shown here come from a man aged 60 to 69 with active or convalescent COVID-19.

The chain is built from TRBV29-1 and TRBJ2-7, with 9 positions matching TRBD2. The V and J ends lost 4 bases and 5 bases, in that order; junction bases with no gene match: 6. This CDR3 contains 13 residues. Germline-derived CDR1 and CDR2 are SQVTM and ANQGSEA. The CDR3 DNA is TGCAGCGTTGGAGCGACTAGCGGAGACGAGCAGTACTTC. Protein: CSVGATSGDEQYF.

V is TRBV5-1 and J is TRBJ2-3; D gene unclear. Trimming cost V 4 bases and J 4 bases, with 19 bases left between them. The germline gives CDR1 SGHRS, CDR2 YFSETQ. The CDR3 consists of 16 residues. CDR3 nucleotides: TGCGCCAGCAGCCCTCCCGGGTCCGAGGCGCCAGATACGCAGTATTTT. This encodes CASSPPGSEAPDTQYF.

CDR3: CATSPAGGSDTQYF. CDR3 coding DNA: TGTGCCACCAGTCCGGCGGGAGGATCAGATACGCAGTATTTT. This chain connects TRBV24-1 to TRBJ2-3; 8 nucleotides line up with TRBD2. CDR1 is KGHDR, CDR2 SFDVKD, per germline. The CDR3 totals 14 residues. J gave up 4 bases and V 6 bases, and 5 bases lay outside the gene matches.

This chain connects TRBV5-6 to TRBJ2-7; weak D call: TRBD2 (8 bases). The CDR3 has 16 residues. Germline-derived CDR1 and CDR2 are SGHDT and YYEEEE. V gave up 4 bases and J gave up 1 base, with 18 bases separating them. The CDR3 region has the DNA TGTGCCAGCAGCCCGGGAGGGACAGCTCGTTCCTACGAGCAGTACTTC. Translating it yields CASSPGGTARSYEQYF.

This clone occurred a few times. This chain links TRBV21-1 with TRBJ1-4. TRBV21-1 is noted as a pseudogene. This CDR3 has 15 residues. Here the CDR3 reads CASSKGRSSNEKLFF. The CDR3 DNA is TGTGCCAGCAGCAAAGGTCGGAGCTCTAATGAAAAACTGTTTTTT.

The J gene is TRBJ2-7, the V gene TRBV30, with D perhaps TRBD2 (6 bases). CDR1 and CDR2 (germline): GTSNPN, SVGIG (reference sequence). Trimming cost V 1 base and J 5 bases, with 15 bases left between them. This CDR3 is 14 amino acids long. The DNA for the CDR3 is TGTGCCTGGAGTGGGGTCGACGGGAGTCACGAGCAGTACTTC. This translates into CAWSGVDGSHEQYF.

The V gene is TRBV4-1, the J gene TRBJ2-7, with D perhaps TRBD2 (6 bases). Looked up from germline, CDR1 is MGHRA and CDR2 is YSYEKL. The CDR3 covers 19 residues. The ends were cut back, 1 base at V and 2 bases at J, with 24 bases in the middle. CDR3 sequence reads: CASSQGVGAGNPGAYEQYF. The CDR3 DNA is TGCGCCAGCAGCCAAGGTGTAGGTGCGGGGAATCCGGGGGCCTACGAGCAGTACTTC.

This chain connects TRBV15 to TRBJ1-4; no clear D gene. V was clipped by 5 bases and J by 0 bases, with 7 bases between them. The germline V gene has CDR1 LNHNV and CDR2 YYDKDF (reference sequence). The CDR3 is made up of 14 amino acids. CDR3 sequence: CATSFGATNEKLFF. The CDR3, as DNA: TGTGCCACCAGCTTCGGGGCAACTAATGAAAAACTGTTTTTT.

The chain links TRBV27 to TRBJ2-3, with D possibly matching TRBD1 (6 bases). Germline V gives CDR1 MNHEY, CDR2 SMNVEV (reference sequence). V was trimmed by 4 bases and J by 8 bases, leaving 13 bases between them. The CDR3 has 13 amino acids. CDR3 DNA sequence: TGTGCCAGCAGTTATGAGGGACAAGGTACGCAGTATTTT. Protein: CASSYEGQGTQYF.

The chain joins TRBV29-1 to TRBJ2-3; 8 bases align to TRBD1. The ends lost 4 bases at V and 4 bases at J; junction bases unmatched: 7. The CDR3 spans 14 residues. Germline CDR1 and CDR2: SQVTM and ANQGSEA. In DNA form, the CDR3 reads TGCAGCGTTGTATGGCAGGGGGCGGCAGATACGCAGTATTTT. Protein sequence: CSVVWQGAADTQYF.

CDR3 nucleotide sequence: TGTGCCAGCAGCTTAGTGGCAGGGGGAGAGACCCAGTACTTC. Translation: CASSLVAGGETQYF. V gene TRBV7-2 combines with J gene TRBJ2-5; 7 bases agree with TRBD1. CDR1 and CDR2 (germline): SGHTA, FQGNSA. After removal of 1 base from V and 4 bases from J, the junction contained 3 bases not matched to a gene. The CDR3 is 14 amino acids.

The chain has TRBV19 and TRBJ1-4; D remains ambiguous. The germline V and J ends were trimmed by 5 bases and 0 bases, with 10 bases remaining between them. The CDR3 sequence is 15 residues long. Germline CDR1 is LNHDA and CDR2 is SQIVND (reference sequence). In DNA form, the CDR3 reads TGTGCCAGTAGTGCCGGGATTGCAACTAATGAAAAACTGTTTTTT. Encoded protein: CASSAGIATNEKLFF.

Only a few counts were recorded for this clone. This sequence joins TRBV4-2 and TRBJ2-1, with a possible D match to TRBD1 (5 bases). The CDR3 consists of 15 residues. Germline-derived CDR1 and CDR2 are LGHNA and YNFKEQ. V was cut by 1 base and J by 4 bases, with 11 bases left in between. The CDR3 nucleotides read TGTGCCAGCAGCCAAGCAGGGTTTGGGTACAATGAGCAGTTCTTC. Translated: CASSQAGFGYNEQFF.

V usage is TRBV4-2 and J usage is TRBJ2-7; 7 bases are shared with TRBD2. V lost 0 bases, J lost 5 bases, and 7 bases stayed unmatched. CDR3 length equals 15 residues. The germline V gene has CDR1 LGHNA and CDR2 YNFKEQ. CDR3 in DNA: TGTGCCAGCAGCCAAGATGGGCGGGAGAGAGACGAGCAGTACTTC. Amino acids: CASSQDGRERDEQYF.

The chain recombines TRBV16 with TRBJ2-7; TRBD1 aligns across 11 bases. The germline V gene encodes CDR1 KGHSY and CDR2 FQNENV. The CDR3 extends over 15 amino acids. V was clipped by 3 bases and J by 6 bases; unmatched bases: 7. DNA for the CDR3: TGTGCCAGCAGCCAGTCCGGGACAGGGGGTCGCGAGCAGTACTTC. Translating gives CASSQSGTGGREQYF.

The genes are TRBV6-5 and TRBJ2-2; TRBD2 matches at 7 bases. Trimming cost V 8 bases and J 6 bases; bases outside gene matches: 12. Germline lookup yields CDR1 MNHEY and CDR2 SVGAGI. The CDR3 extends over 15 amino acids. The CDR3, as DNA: TGTGCCAGCCAAGCCGCGGGAGTGATCGCCGGGGAGCTGTTTTTT. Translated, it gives CASQAAGVIAGELFF.

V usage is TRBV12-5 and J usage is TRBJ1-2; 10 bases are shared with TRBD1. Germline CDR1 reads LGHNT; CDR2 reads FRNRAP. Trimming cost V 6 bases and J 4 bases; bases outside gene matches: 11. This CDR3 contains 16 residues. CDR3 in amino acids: CASGPDRGTFSYGYTF. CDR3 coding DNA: TGTGCTAGTGGCCCGGACAGGGGGACTTTTAGCTATGGCTACACCTTC.